The rows below give T cell receptor beta chains drawn from one sample of a study of PD-1 blockade in classical Hodgkin lymphoma. The table came from immunoSEQ multiplex PCR; TCRdb's copy has only in-frame clones and leaves some out. The sample lists 20,000 to 25,000 clones, around 73% seen once, with roughly a quarter in the top ten. The source was peripheral blood mononuclear cells (PBMCs), collected before the second cycle of nivolumab. The receptor set was obtained from a human donor with classical Hodgkin lymphoma. CDR3s include the opening cysteine and the closing phenylalanine or tryptophan. A D gene is named only where the DNA matches it firmly. Expanded clones get a size class; other rows say once, few or many, or leave the size out.

j_gene: TRBJ1-2
d_gene: TRBD1
v_gene: TRBV6-5
abundance: NA
CDR3nt: TGTGCCAGCAGTTACGGACAGGGTCTGATGGGCTACACCTTC
CDR3aa: CASSYGQGLMGYTF

j_gene: TRBJ1-2
d_gene: NA
v_gene: TRBV6-1
abundance: NA
CDR3nt: TGTGCCAGCAGTGAAGTCCGTAACTATGGCTACACCTTC
CDR3aa: CASSEVRNYGYTF

j_gene: TRBJ2-2
d_gene: TRBD1
v_gene: TRBV5-5
abundance: NA
CDR3nt: TGTGCCAGCAACAAGGACAGGTTCGGGACCGGGGAGCTGTTTTTT
CDR3aa: CASNKDRFGTGELFF

j_gene: TRBJ1-5
d_gene: NA
v_gene: TRBV2
abundance: few
CDR3nt: TGTGCCAGCAGTTTGGGACACCTTTTAGAAGGCAATCAGCCCCAGCATTTT
CDR3aa: CASSLGHLLEGNQPQHF

j_gene: TRBJ2-1
d_gene: NA
v_gene: TRBV18
abundance: NA
CDR3nt: TGTGCCAGCTCACCCCTAGGAGTCAATGAGCAGTTCTTC
CDR3aa: CASSPLGVNEQFF

j_gene: TRBJ2-2
d_gene: TRBD2
v_gene: TRBV7-6
abundance: NA
CDR3nt: TGTGCCAGCAGCTTAAGCGCTAGCGGGGGGAACACCGGGGAGCTGTTTTTT
CDR3aa: CASSLSASGGNTGELFF

j_gene: TRBJ1-4
d_gene: NA
v_gene: TRBV5-6
abundance: few
CDR3nt: TGTGCCAGCAGCTTTGTCGGGGGAGGTGAAAAACTGTTTTTT
CDR3aa: CASSFVGGGEKLFF

j_gene: TRBJ2-7
d_gene: NA
v_gene: TRBV7-8
abundance: NA
CDR3nt: TGTGCCAGCAGCTTTACGACTACCCCTTACGAGCAGTACTTC
CDR3aa: CASSFTTTPYEQYF

j_gene: TRBJ2-1
d_gene: NA
v_gene: TRBV15
abundance: NA
CDR3nt: TGTGCCACCAGCAGCCCTACCCTGGACCAACTCCGGAACAATGAGCAGTTCTTC
CDR3aa: CATSSPTLDQLRNNEQFF

j_gene: TRBJ2-7
d_gene: NA
v_gene: TRBV7-9
abundance: few
CDR3nt: TGTGCCAGCAGCCTCGGTGGCGGGATGTACGAGCAGTACTTC
CDR3aa: CASSLGGGMYEQYF

j_gene: TRBJ2-3
d_gene: NA
v_gene: TRBV7-9
abundance: few
CDR3nt: TGTGCCAGCAGCTCCAGACTAGAGGCCGCAGATACGCAGTATTTT
CDR3aa: CASSSRLEAADTQYF

j_gene: TRBJ1-1
d_gene: NA
v_gene: TRBV5-5
abundance: NA
CDR3nt: TGTGCCAGCAGCTTCATTAACACTGAAGCTTTCTTT
CDR3aa: CASSFINTEAFF

j_gene: TRBJ2-1
d_gene: NA
v_gene: TRBV5-1
abundance: NA
CDR3nt: TGCGCCAGCAGCTTGGATGCCTACAATGAGCAGTTCTTC
CDR3aa: CASSLDAYNEQFF

j_gene: TRBJ1-3
d_gene: TRBD1
v_gene: TRBV5-6
abundance: NA
CDR3nt: TGTGCCAGCAGCTTGGGACAGGGGGGGCGCACCATATATTTT
CDR3aa: CASSLGQGGRTIYF

j_gene: TRBJ2-7
d_gene: NA
v_gene: TRBV5-1
abundance: NA
CDR3nt: TGCGCCAGCAGCGCACAGGGTTACGAGCAGTACTTC
CDR3aa: CASSAQGYEQYF

j_gene: TRBJ2-3
d_gene: NA
v_gene: TRBV29-1
abundance: NA
CDR3nt: TGCAGCGGCAGAGAGGACAGACGCACAGATACGCAGTATTTT
CDR3aa: CSGREDRRTDTQYF

j_gene: TRBJ1-2
d_gene: NA
v_gene: TRBV5-6
abundance: few
CDR3nt: TGTGCCAGCAGCCAGGGACGGGACTATGGCTACACCTTC
CDR3aa: CASSQGRDYGYTF

j_gene: TRBJ2-7
d_gene: NA
v_gene: TRBV10-3
abundance: NA
CDR3nt: TGTGCCACCGGAAGGGCCTACGAGCAGTACTTC
CDR3aa: CATGRAYEQYF

j_gene: TRBJ1-4
d_gene: NA
v_gene: TRBV28
abundance: NA
CDR3nt: TGTGCCAGCAGTTCCCACCCCCCGACCGGCGCAGTGTTTTTT
CDR3aa: CASSSHPPTGAVFF

j_gene: TRBJ2-2
d_gene: NA
v_gene: TRBV7-9
abundance: NA
CDR3nt: TGTGCCAGCACACGCGCGGGCACTAGCCGGAACACCGGGGAGCTGTTTTTT
CDR3aa: CASTRAGTSRNTGELFF

j_gene: TRBJ2-1
d_gene: NA
v_gene: TRBV14
abundance: NA
CDR3nt: TGTGCCAGCAGCCAAGACTACTACAATGAGCAGTTCTTC
CDR3aa: CASSQDYYNEQFF

j_gene: TRBJ2-1
d_gene: TRBD2
v_gene: TRBV7-9
abundance: once
CDR3nt: TGTGCCAGCAGGATCATAGCGGGCAGGGCCTCAAGCTCCTACAATGAGCAGTTCTTC
CDR3aa: CASRIIAGRASSSYNEQFF

j_gene: TRBJ1-4
d_gene: TRBD1
v_gene: TRBV18
abundance: once
CDR3nt: TGTGCCAGCTCACCCAGGACAGGGGCTAATGAAAAACTGTTTTTT
CDR3aa: CASSPRTGANEKLFF

j_gene: TRBJ1-5
d_gene: NA
v_gene: TRBV5-6
abundance: NA
CDR3nt: TGTGCCAGCAGCACGGGTTGGGCGGAGGAGTATAGCGATCAGCCCCAGCATTTT
CDR3aa: CASSTGWAEEYSDQPQHF

j_gene: TRBJ2-5
d_gene: TRBD2
v_gene: TRBV19
abundance: NA
CDR3nt: TGTGCCAGTACCCGAACAGCGGGAGTGCGAGAGACCCAGTACTTC
CDR3aa: CASTRTAGVRETQYF

j_gene: TRBJ1-4
d_gene: NA
v_gene: TRBV7-9
abundance: few
CDR3nt: TGTGCCAGCAGCTTAGTGGGGGCAAAAGAAAAACTGTTTTTT
CDR3aa: CASSLVGAKEKLFF

j_gene: TRBJ2-3
d_gene: NA
v_gene: TRBV29-1
abundance: NA
CDR3nt: TGCAGCGGGGACACTACTAGCACAGATACGCAGTATTTT
CDR3aa: CSGDTTSTDTQYF

j_gene: TRBJ2-2
d_gene: NA
v_gene: TRBV28
abundance: NA
CDR3nt: TGTGCCAGCAGTTTAAGTCGGGGTAGTTACACCGGGGAGCTGTTTTTT
CDR3aa: CASSLSRGSYTGELFF

j_gene: TRBJ2-7
d_gene: NA
v_gene: TRBV28
abundance: NA
CDR3nt: TGTGCCAGCAGTTTCAAGAGCGAGCAGTACTTC
CDR3aa: CASSFKSEQYF

j_gene: TRBJ2-3
d_gene: NA
v_gene: TRBV29-1
abundance: NA
CDR3nt: TGCAGCGTTCGTGTTAGCGCAGATACGCAGTATTTT
CDR3aa: CSVRVSADTQYF

j_gene: TRBJ1-6
d_gene: NA
v_gene: TRBV28
abundance: NA
CDR3nt: TGTGCCAGCAGCCACACGGACAGAAATAATTCACCCCTCCACTTT
CDR3aa: CASSHTDRNNSPLHF

j_gene: TRBJ2-7
d_gene: TRBD1
v_gene: TRBV10-1
abundance: NA
CDR3nt: TGCGCCAGCGCGGACAGGGGGCCAAACTACGAGCAGTACTTC
CDR3aa: CASADRGPNYEQYF

j_gene: TRBJ2-7
d_gene: NA
v_gene: TRBV14
abundance: NA
CDR3nt: TGTGCCAGCAGCCATACCGGGGGGAGCAGACAGGGACTTACCTACGAGCAGTACTTC
CDR3aa: CASSHTGGSRQGLTYEQYF

j_gene: TRBJ1-5
d_gene: TRBD1
v_gene: TRBV4-1
abundance: few
CDR3nt: TGCGCCAGCAGCCAAGACGGGACAGGGGGCAACAATCAGCCCCAGCATTTT
CDR3aa: CASSQDGTGGNNQPQHF

j_gene: TRBJ2-7
d_gene: NA
v_gene: TRBV2
abundance: NA
CDR3nt: TGTGCCAGCAGTGAAAGGCCTTCCTACTCCTACGAGCAGTACTTC
CDR3aa: CASSERPSYSYEQYF